The 9 T cell receptor beta chains below come from one sample, sequenced in a study of cytomegalovirus exposure and HLA in healthy donors. The PCR used 60 Vbeta and 13 Jbeta primers. The protocol was immunoSEQ multiplex PCR, while the TCRdb copy is restricted to in-frame clones and leaves out a portion. The sample table sets out under 130,000 clones. The sample comprised PBMCs. The receptors come from a man aged 45 to 65 in good health and CMV-seronegative.

The chain employs TRBV5-6 and TRBJ1-1, with 7 nucleotides matching TRBD1. Germline trimming cut 5 bases from V and 1 base from J; bases unmatched to any gene: 5. This CDR3 region has 14 residues. Germline V gene lookup returns CDR1 SGHDT and CDR2 YYEEEE. CDR3 nucleotide sequence: TGTGCCAGCAGGTGGGGACAGCAGAACACTGAAGCTTTCTTT. This translates into CASRWGQQNTEAFF.

The chain uses TRBV7-9 and TRBJ2-5; D may be TRBD1 (6 bases). The J call may be in error: the DNA end matches TRBJ2-7 better. Per germline, CDR1 SEHNR and CDR2 FQNEAQ (reference sequence). The CDR3 consists of 15 residues. Written as DNA, the CDR3 is TGTGCCAGCAGCCAGGACTTAGGGGGAGAATACGAGCAGTACTTC. Translating it yields CASSQDLGGEYEQYF.

V is TRBV5-5 and J is TRBJ2-7; D gene ambiguous. The germline gives CDR1 SGHKS, CDR2 YYEKEE (reference sequence). This CDR3 has 14 amino acids. V lost 0 bases and J 0 bases, leaving 7 bases between the germline ends. The CDR3 sequence: CASSLVFNSYEQYF. Here the CDR3 DNA reads TGTGCCAGCAGCTTGGTTTTCAACTCCTACGAGCAGTACTTC.

V gene TRBV6-5 combines with J gene TRBJ2-2, with D uncertain. CDR3 length equals 12 residues. From germline, CDR1 is MNHEY and CDR2 SVGAGI. V was cut by 5 bases and J by 6 bases, with 7 bases left in between. CDR3 residues: CASSQQAGELFF. DNA for the CDR3: TGTGCCAGCAGTCAACAAGCCGGGGAGCTGTTTTTT.

This chain's CDR3 is CASREGITSYNEQFF. The CDR3 DNA is TGTGCCAGCAGGGAGGGCATCACCTCCTACAATGAGCAGTTCTTC. This chain connects TRBV2 to TRBJ2-1, with a tentative D call TRBD2 (6 bases). V shed 6 bases and J shed 0 bases, with 12 bases lying between them. Germline-derived CDR1 and CDR2 are SNHLY and FYNNEI. The CDR3 runs 15 residues. The full variable domain, its missing parts supplied by reference TRBV2 and TRBJ2-1, is EPEVTQTPSHQVTQMGQEVILRCVPISNHLYFYWYRQILGQKVEFLVSFYNNEISEKSEIFDDQFSVERPDGSNFTLKIRSTKLEDSAMYFCASREGITSYNEQFFGPGTRLTVL.

This chain links TRBV29-1 with TRBJ2-7; TRBD1 is a possible D gene (6 bases). V was shortened by 0 bases and J by 6 bases, with 9 bases between the two germline ends. Germline CDR1 SQVTM, CDR2 ANQGSEA. This CDR3 comprises 12 residues. The CDR3 reads CSVEEGGAEQYF. The CDR3 coding sequence is TGCAGCGTTGAAGAAGGGGGAGCCGAGCAGTACTTC.

The gene calls are TRBV6-5 and TRBJ2-7; unclear D gene. Germline V gene lookup returns CDR1 MNHEY and CDR2 SVGAGI. The CDR3 has 11 amino acids. V was clipped by 1 base and J by 7 bases, with 5 bases between them. The chain's CDR3 is CASSYFSEQYF. In nucleotides, the CDR3 is TGTGCCAGCAGTTACTTCTCGGAGCAGTACTTC.

The chain uses TRBV10-2 and TRBJ1-4; D uncertain. V shed 0 bases and J shed 7 bases, with 9 bases lying between them. This CDR3 is built from 14 residues. Germline V gene data show CDR1 as WSHSY and CDR2 as SAAADI. CDR3 sequence reads: CASSESLASEKLFF. The CDR3 DNA is TGCGCCAGCAGTGAGTCGCTGGCCAGTGAAAAACTGTTTTTT.

V usage is TRBV7-2 and J usage is TRBJ2-7; TRBD2 is a possible D gene (5 bases). CDR3 length: 14 residues. CDR1 is SGHTA, CDR2 FQGNSA, per germline. V was pared by 6 bases and J by 2 bases, with 14 bases between. The CDR3 sequence is CASSVESGAYEQYF. The CDR3 DNA is TGTGCCAGCAGTGTAGAGAGCGGAGCCTACGAGCAGTACTTC.